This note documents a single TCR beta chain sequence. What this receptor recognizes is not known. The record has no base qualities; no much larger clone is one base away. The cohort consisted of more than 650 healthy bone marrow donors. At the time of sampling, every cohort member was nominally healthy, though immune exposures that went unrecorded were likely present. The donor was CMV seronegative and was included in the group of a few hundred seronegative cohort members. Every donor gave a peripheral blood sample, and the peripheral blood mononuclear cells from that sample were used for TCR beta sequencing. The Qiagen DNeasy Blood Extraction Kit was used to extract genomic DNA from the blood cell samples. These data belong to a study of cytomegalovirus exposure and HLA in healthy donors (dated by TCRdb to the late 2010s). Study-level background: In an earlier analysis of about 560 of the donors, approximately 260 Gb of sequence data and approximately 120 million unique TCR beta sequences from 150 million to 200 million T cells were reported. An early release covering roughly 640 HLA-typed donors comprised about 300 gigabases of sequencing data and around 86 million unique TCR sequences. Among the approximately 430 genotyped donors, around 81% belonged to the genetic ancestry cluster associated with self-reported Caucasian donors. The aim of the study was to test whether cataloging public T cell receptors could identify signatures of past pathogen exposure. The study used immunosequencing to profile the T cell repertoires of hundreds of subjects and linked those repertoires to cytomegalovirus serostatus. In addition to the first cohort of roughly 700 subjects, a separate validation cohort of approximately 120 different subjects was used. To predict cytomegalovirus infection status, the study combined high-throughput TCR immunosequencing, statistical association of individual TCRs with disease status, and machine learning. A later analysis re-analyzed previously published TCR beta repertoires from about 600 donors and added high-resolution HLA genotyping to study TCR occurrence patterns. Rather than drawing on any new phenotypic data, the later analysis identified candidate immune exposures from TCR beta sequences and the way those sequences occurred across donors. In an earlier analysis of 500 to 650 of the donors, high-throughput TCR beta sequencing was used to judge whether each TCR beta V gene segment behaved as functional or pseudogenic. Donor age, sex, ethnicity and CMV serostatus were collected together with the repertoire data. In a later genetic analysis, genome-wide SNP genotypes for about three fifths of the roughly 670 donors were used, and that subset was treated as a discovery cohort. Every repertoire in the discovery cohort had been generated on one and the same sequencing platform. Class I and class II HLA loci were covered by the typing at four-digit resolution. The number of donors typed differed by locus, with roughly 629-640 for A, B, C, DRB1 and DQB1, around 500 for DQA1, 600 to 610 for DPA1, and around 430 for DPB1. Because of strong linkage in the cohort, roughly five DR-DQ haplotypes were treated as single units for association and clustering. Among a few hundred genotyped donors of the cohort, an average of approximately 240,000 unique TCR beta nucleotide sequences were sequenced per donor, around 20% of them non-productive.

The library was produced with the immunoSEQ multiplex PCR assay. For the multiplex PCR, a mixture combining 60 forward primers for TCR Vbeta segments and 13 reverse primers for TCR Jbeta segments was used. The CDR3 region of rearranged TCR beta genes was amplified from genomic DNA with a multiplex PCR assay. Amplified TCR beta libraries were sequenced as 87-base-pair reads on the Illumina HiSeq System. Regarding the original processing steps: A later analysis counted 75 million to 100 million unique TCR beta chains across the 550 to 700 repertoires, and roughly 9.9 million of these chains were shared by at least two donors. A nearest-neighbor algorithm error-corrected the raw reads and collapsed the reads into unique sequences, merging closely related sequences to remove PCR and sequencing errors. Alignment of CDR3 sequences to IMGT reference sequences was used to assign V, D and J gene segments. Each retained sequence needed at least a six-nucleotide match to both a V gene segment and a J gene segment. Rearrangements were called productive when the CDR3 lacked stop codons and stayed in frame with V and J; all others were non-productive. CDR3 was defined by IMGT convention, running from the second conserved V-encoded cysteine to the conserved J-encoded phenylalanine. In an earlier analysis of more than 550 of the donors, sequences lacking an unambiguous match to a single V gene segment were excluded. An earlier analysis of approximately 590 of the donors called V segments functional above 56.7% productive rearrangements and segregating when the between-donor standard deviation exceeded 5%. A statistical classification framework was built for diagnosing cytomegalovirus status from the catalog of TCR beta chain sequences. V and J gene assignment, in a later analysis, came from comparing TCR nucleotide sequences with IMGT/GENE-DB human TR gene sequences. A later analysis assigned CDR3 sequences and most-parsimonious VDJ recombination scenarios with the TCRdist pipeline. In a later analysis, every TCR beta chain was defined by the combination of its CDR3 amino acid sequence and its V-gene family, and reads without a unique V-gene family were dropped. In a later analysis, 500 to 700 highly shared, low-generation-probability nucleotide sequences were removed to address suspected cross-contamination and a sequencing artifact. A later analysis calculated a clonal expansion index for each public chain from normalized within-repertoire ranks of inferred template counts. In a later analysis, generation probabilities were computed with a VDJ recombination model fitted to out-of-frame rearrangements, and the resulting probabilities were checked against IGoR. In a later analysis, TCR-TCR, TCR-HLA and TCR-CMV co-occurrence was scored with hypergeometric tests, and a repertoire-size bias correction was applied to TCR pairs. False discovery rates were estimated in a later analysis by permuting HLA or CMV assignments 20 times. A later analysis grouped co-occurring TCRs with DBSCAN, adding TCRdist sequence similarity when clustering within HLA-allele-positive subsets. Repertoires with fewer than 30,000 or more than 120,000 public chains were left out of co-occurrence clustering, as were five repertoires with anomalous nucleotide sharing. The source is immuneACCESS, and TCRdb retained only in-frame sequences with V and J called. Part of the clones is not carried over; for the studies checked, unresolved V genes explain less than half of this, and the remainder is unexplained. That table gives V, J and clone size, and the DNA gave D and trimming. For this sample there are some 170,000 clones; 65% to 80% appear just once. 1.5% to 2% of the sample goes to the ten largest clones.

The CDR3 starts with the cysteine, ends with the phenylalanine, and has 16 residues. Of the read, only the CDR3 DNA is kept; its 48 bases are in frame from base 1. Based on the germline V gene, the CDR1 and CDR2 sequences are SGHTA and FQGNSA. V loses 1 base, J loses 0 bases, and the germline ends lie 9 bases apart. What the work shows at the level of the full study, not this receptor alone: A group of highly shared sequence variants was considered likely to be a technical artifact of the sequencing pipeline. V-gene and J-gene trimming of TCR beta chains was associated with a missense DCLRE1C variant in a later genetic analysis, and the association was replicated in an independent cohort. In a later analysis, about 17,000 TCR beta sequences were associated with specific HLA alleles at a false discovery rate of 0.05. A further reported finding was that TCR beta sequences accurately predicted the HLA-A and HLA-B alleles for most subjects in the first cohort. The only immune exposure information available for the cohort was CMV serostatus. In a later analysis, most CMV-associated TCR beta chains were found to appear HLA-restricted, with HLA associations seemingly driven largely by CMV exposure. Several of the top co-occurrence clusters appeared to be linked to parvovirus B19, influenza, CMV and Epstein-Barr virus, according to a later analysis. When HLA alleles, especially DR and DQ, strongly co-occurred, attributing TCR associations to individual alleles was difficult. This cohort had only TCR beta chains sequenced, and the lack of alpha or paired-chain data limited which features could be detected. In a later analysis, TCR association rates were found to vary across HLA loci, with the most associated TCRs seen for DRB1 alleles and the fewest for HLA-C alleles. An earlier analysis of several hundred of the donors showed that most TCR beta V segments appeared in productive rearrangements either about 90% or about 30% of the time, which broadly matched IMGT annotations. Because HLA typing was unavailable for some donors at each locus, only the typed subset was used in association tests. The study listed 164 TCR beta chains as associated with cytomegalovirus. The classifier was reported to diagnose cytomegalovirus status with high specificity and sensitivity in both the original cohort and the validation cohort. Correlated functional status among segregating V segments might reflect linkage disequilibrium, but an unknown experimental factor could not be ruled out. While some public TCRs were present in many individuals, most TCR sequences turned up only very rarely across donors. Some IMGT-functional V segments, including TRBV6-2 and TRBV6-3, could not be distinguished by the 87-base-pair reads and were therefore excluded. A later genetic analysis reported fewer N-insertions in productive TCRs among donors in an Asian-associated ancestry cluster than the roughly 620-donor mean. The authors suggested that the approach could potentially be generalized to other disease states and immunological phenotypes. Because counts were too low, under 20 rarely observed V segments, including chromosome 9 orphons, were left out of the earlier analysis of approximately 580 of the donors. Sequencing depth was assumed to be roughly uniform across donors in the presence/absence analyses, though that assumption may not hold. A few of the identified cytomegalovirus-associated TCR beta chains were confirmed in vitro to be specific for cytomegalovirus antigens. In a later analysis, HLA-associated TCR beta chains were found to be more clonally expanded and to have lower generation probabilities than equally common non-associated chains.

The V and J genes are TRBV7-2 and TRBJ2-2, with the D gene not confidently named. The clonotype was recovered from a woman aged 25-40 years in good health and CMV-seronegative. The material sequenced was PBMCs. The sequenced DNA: TGTGCCAGCAGCTTAGTAGGCAGCGCGAACACCGGGGAGCTGTTTTTT. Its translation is CASSLVGSANTGELFF.